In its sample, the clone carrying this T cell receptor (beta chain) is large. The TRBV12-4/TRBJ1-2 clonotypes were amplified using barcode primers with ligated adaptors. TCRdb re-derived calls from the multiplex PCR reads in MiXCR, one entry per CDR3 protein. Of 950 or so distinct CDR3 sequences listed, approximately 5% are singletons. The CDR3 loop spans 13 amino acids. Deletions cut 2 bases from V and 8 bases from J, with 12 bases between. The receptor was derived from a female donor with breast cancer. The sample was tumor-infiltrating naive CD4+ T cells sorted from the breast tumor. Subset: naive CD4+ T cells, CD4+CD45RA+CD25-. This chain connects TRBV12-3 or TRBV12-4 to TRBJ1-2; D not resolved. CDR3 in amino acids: CASSLLAAEGYTF. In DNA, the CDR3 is TGTGCCAGCAGTTTATTAGCGGCGGAAGGCTACACCTTC.